Below are 31 T cell receptor beta chains sequenced from a single sample in a study of shared clonotypes between healthy human individuals. Here immunoSEQ multiplex PCR was the method, and the copy in TCRdb shows in-frame clones only, minus some. The sample holds about 1 million clones, under 80% seen once. Source material: memory CD4+ T cells sorted from blood. Subset denoted: CD45RA-negative fraction. The receptors derive from a man younger than 35 in good health.

The chain combines TRBV27 with TRBJ2-7; weak D call: TRBD1 (5 bases). This CDR3 region has 15 residues. Between the trimmed V and J ends, which lost 2 bases and 3 bases, there was a span of 14 bases. The germline gives CDR1 MNHEY, CDR2 SMNVEV (reference sequence). CDR3 amino acids: CASSLGPVTVYEQYF. The CDR3 nucleotides are TGTGCCAGCAGTTTAGGCCCGGTGACAGTCTACGAGCAGTACTTC.

The chain employs TRBV28 and TRBJ1-2; 7 bases map to TRBD1. CDR1 and CDR2 from the germline V gene are MDHEN and SYDVKM. V lost 5 bases and J lost 8; bases outside the gene matches: 5. The CDR3 is 12 amino acids. The CDR3 DNA is TGTGCCAGCAGTCACAGGGGTGGAGGCTACACCTTC. Its protein product is CASSHRGGGYTF.

The sample holds a few counts of this clone. The chain recombines TRBV4-1 with TRBJ1-2, with TRBD1 matching over 8 bases. The germline V gene encodes CDR1 MGHRA and CDR2 YSYEKL. The ends lost 1 base at V and 4 bases at J; junction bases unmatched: 2. The CDR3 has 14 amino acids. As DNA, the CDR3 is TGCGCCAGCAGCCAAGCAGGGGGCGGCTATGGCTACACCTTC. Translating it yields CASSQAGGGYGYTF.

The chain is built from TRBV2 and TRBJ2-6; D is undetermined. The CDR3 runs 17 residues. Germline V CDR1 and CDR2: SNHLY, FYNNEI. The V gene lost 6 bases and the J gene lost 2 bases, with 17 bases spanning the gap. The CDR3 DNA reads TGTGCCAGCAGCCGCCGGGCCCTGGGCCCTGGGGCCAACGTCCTGACTTTC. Translation: CASSRRALGPGANVLTF.

This clone is a singleton in its sample. The chain is built from TRBV7-6 and TRBJ2-3; TRBD2 agrees at 8 bases. With 5 bases clipped from V and 1 base from J, the junction kept 11 bases outside the gene matches. Germline lookup yields CDR1 SGHVS and CDR2 FNYEAQ. The CDR3 spans 17 residues. CDR3 region: CASSGPGGYVGTDTQYF. The CDR3 DNA follows: TGTGCCAGCAGCGGACCGGGGGGGTATGTTGGCACAGATACGCAGTATTTT.

This clone was seen more than once but under ten times. The V and J genes are TRBV10-3 and TRBJ2-7; 8 nucleotides line up with TRBD2. This CDR3 spans 12 amino acids. The trim removed 11 bases at V and 5 bases at J, leaving 8 bases unmatched. Germline loops: CDR1 ENHRY, CDR2 SYGVKD. The DNA for the CDR3 is TGTGCCGCGGGGAGCGGGAGCAACGAGCAGTACTTC. It translates to CAAGSGSNEQYF.

The rearrangement links TRBV6-4 to TRBJ2-7; D gene unclear. The length of the CDR3 is 14 residues. The V gene lost 4 bases and the J gene lost 4 bases, with 14 bases spanning the gap. Germline V gene data show CDR1 as MRHNA and CDR2 as SNTAGT. CDR3 region: CASSVPLPPYEQYF. The CDR3 coding sequence is TGTGCCAGCAGTGTCCCACTCCCGCCTTACGAGCAGTACTTC.

The rearrangement uses TRBV9 and TRBJ1-2; 11 bases are shared with TRBD1. CDR3 length equals 17 residues. Germline trimming cut 0 bases from V and 4 bases from J; bases unmatched to any gene: 8. Germline-derived CDR1 and CDR2 are SGDLS and YYNGEE. CDR3 in amino acids: CASSVGDRGVNAYGYTF. DNA for the CDR3: TGTGCCAGCAGCGTAGGGGACAGGGGGGTTAACGCCTATGGCTACACCTTC.

This clone was seen only a few times. The genes are TRBV5-1 and TRBJ2-6, with D possibly being TRBD2 (5 bases). Germline values: CDR1 SGHRS, CDR2 YFSETQ. Trimming took 5 bases from V and 3 from J, leaving 12 bases between them. This CDR3 has 15 amino acids. In nucleotides, the CDR3 is TGCGCCAGCAGTTCAAACGGGGTTGGGGCCAACGTCCTGACTTTC. Its translation is CASSSNGVGANVLTF.

The chain combines TRBV2 with TRBJ2-5, with 11 bases lining up with TRBD2. Germline CDR1 SNHLY, CDR2 FYNNEI. The CDR3 totals 16 residues. Trimming at V came to 4 bases and at J to 5 bases, leaving 9 bases not matched to a gene. The CDR3 coding sequence is TGTGCCAGCAGTGGGGCTAGCGGGGGGTTTAGGGAGACCCAGTACTTC. It specifies CASSGASGGFRETQYF.

V gene TRBV7-2 combines with J gene TRBJ1-3; tentative D call: TRBD1 (6 bases). The CDR3 has 15 amino acids. CDR1 is SGHTA, CDR2 FQGNSA, per germline. V was cut by 6 bases and J by 0 bases, with 12 bases left in between. The CDR3 DNA follows: TGTGCCAGCAGGATGGGGGGCCTCTCTGGAAACACCATATATTTT. The encoded protein is CASRMGGLSGNTIYF.

This chain uses TRBV10-3 with TRBJ1-3, with 10 nucleotides matching TRBD1. Germline V gives CDR1 ENHRY, CDR2 SYGVKD. The CDR3 totals 14 residues. V lost 6 bases and J lost 5; bases outside the gene matches: 4. The CDR3 protein is CAISPGQGRNTIYF. In DNA form, the CDR3 reads TGTGCCATCAGCCCGGGACAGGGGAGAAACACCATATATTTT.

The chain is built from TRBV19 and TRBJ2-2, with D unclear. The CDR3 sequence is 15 residues long. V was cut by 7 bases and J by 5 bases, with 17 bases left in between. Germline loops: CDR1 LNHDA, CDR2 SQIVND (reference sequence). The DNA for the CDR3 is TGTGCCAGTACCCGAGACACATCAGGAACCGGGGAGCTGTTTTTT. This gives the protein CASTRDTSGTGELFF.

This chain links TRBV30 with TRBJ2-4; 9 bases are a match to TRBD2. The CDR3 contains 15 residues. CDR1 and CDR2 from the germline V gene are GTSNPN and SVGIG (reference sequence). The J segment lost 16 bases and the V segment lost 4 bases, leaving 20 bases of the junction unmatched. The CDR3 DNA reads as TGTGCCTGGACCCCGGCGGGGGGGGGTTCTATTACCCTTTACTTC. Its protein product is CAWTPAGGGSITLYF. The complete variable domain, with remaining parts taken from reference TRBV30 and TRBJ2-4, reads SQTIHQWPATLVQPVGSPLSLECTVEGTSNPNLYWYRQAAGRGLQLLFYSVGIGQISSEVPQNLSASRPQDRQFILSSKKLLLSDSGFYLCAWTPAGGGSITLYFGAGTRLSVL.

CDR3 in DNA: TGCGCCAGCGGCGACCCAGGGGAAGAGACCCAGTACTTC. Encoded protein: CASGDPGEETQYF. V and J are TRBV5-1 and TRBJ2-5, with D maybe TRBD1 (6 bases). Trimming cost V 7 bases and J 3 bases, with 13 bases left between them. This CDR3 contains 13 residues. Looked up from germline, CDR1 is SGHRS and CDR2 is YFSETQ.

The genes are TRBV2 and TRBJ1-2; D not resolved. There are 12 residues in the CDR3. The germline V gene has CDR1 SNHLY and CDR2 FYNNEI. The V gene lost 3 bases and the J gene lost 8 bases, with 10 bases spanning the gap. The CDR3 here is CASSEPGWGYTF. The DNA for the CDR3 is TGTGCCAGCAGTGAGCCAGGATGGGGCTACACCTTC.

The chain recombines TRBV2 with TRBJ2-3; tentative D call: TRBD2 (6 bases). V was shortened by 5 bases and J by 9 bases, with 24 bases between the two germline ends. This CDR3 has 16 amino acids. Germline CDR1 reads SNHLY; CDR2 reads FYNNEI. CDR3 nucleotide sequence: TGTGCCAGCAGTCTCGCCCCAACGACTAGACCCGAAACGCAGTATTTT. As protein: CASSLAPTTRPETQYF.

The chain uses TRBV19 and TRBJ2-3; TRBD2 is a possible D gene (5 bases). The germline V and J ends were trimmed by 9 bases and 0 bases, with 19 bases remaining between them. This CDR3 has 16 residues. Germline V gene lookup returns CDR1 LNHDA and CDR2 SQIVND (reference sequence). The CDR3 reads CARPWTGTASTDTQYF. Here the CDR3 DNA reads TGTGCCAGACCCTGGACGGGAACAGCTAGCACAGATACGCAGTATTTT.

This rearrangement joins TRBV2 to TRBJ2-3; D gene uncertain. V dropped 7 bases and J dropped 6 bases, with 11 bases sitting between them. CDR1 is SNHLY, CDR2 FYNNEI, per germline. The CDR3 totals 12 residues. The CDR3 coding sequence is TGTGCCAGCAACCCCCGTGTGGATACGCAGTATTTT. It is translated as CASNPRVDTQYF.

V and J are TRBV6-6 and TRBJ2-2; 9 bases fit TRBD1. J lost 11 bases, V lost 0 bases, and 7 bases had no gene match. The CDR3 is made up of 15 amino acids. Germline V gene data show CDR1 as MNHNY and CDR2 as SVGAGI (reference sequence). CDR3 nucleotide sequence: TGTGCCAGCAGTTACTCATGGGACAGGGAGGGCGAGCTGTTTTTT. It translates to CASSYSWDREGELFF.

The V call is TRBV18, the J call TRBJ1-3; tentatively, D is TRBD1 (5 bases). This CDR3 region has 17 residues. The V gene's germline CDR1 is KGHSH and CDR2 LQKENI. Deletions cut 1 base from V and 0 bases from J, with 13 bases between. The DNA of the CDR3 is TGTGCCAGCTCACCACGCGTCAGGGTCAGCTCTGGAAACACCATATATTTT. Translation: CASSPRVRVSSGNTIYF.

This chain connects TRBV6-5 to TRBJ1-2, with 9 positions matching TRBD1. After removal of 4 bases from V and 8 bases from J, the junction contained 8 bases not matched to a gene. From germline, CDR1 is MNHEY and CDR2 SVGAGI. This CDR3 is built from 14 residues. The CDR3 region is CASSSRGTGWGYTF. The CDR3 DNA reads TGTGCCAGCAGTTCCCGCGGGACAGGGTGGGGCTACACCTTC.

The chain carries TRBV6-1 and TRBJ1-1; D is perhaps TRBD1 (5 bases). V was trimmed by 10 bases and J by 3 bases, leaving 15 bases between them. Germline V lookup: CDR1 MNHNS, CDR2 SASEGT. The CDR3 contains 13 residues. The CDR3 DNA reads TGTGCCACTTCCAGGGACGTTGACACTGAAGCTTTCTTT. Its translation: CATSRDVDTEAFF.

The J gene is TRBJ2-7, the V gene TRBV7-9, with D tentatively TRBD1 or TRBD2 (7 bases each). In germline, CDR1 is SEHNR, CDR2 FQNEAQ (reference sequence). The V and J ends lost 5 bases and 5 bases respectively, with 16 bases between them. The CDR3 runs 14 residues. DNA of the CDR3: TGTGCCAGCAGCCTTACGCAGGGGGGGGACGAGCAGTACTTC. Encoded protein: CASSLTQGGDEQYF.

J is TRBJ2-1 and V is TRBV5-1, with D perhaps TRBD2 (6 bases). CDR1 and CDR2 from the germline V gene are SGHRS and YFSETQ. This CDR3 region has 12 residues. V was trimmed by 1 base and J by 8 bases, leaving 7 bases between them. The CDR3 is CASSLSGYEQFF. The CDR3 coding sequence is TGCGCCAGCAGCTTGAGCGGGTATGAGCAGTTCTTC.

This clone came up once. The rearrangement joins TRBV5-8 to TRBJ2-3; 10 nucleotides line up with TRBD2. The V and J ends lost 4 bases and 4 bases, in that order; junction bases with no gene match: 3. The CDR3 covers 14 residues. Per the germline V gene, CDR1 is SGHTS and CDR2 is YDEGEE. The CDR3 DNA is TGTGCCAGCAGCGAGCGGGAGGGCTCAGATACGCAGTATTTT. Its translation is CASSEREGSDTQYF.

The rearrangement links TRBV2 to TRBJ2-5; 12 bases match TRBD2. The germline V gene encodes CDR1 SNHLY and CDR2 FYNNEI. This CDR3 has 15 amino acids. J lost 7 bases, V lost 6 bases, and 9 bases had no gene match. The CDR3 reads CASSPSSGGAGTQYF. CDR3 bases: TGTGCCAGCAGCCCTTCTAGCGGGGGGGCCGGGACCCAGTACTTC.

The chain is built from TRBV28 and TRBJ1-6, with D hard to call. Trimming cost V 3 bases and J 10 bases, with 7 bases left between them. The CDR3 totals 12 residues. CDR1 is MDHEN, CDR2 SYDVKM, per germline. CDR3 sequence reads: CASSFLGSPLHF. CDR3 sequence (DNA): TGTGCCAGCAGTTTTCTCGGGTCACCCCTCCACTTT.

V gene TRBV30 combines with J gene TRBJ1-2; D remains ambiguous. Trimming shortened V by 3 bases and J by 5 bases, and 7 bases separated the two germline ends. This CDR3 has 11 amino acids. Germline V CDR1 and CDR2: GTSNPN, SVGIG (reference sequence). The CDR3 is CAWSGRYGYTF. The DNA for the CDR3 is TGTGCCTGGAGCGGGAGATATGGCTACACCTTC.

This clone was observed a handful of times. V usage is TRBV19 and J usage is TRBJ1-5, with D unresolved. Germline V lookup: CDR1 LNHDA, CDR2 SQIVND (reference sequence). The CDR3 covers 13 residues. V was pared by 8 bases and J by 7 bases, with 15 bases between. The CDR3 is CASSDRTEQPQHF. The DNA for the CDR3 is TGTGCCAGTTCGGACCGAACAGAACAGCCCCAGCATTTT.

This clone showed up just a few times. The chain combines TRBV2 with TRBJ2-7; 7 positions agree with TRBD1. The trim removed 8 bases at V and 6 bases at J, leaving 10 bases unmatched. Germline V gene data show CDR1 as SNHLY and CDR2 as FYNNEI. This CDR3 has 13 residues. The CDR3 is CASSGQDGSEQYF. In DNA form, the CDR3 reads TGTGCCAGCTCCGGACAGGATGGTTCCGAGCAGTACTTC.